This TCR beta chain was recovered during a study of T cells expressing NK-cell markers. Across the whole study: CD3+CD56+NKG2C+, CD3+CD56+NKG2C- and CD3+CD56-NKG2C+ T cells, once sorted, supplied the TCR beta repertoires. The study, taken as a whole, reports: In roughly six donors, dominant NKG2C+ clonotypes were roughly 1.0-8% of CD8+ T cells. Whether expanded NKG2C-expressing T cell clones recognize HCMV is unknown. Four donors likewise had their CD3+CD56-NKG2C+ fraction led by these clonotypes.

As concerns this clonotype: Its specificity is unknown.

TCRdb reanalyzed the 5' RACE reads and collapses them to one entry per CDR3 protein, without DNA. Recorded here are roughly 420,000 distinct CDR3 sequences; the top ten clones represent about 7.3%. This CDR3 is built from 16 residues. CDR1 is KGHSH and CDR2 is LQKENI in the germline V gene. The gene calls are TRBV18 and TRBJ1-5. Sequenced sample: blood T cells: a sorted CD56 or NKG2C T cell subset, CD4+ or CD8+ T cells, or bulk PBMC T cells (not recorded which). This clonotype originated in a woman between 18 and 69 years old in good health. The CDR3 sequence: CASSLTGLMINQPQHF.